The 23 T cell receptor beta chains given below trace back to one sample, sequenced in a study of shared clonotypes between healthy human individuals. Naive CD8 cells were CD45RO-negative, positively selected for CCR7, excluding terminally differentiated effector memory CD45RA+ cells. The data were produced by immunoSEQ multiplex PCR, yet TCRdb's version contains in-frame clones alone and is incomplete. The repertoire holds 1.5 million to 2.5 million clones, approximately 94% seen once, with approximately 1% in the top ten. The sequencing input was naive CD8+ T cells sorted from blood. Receptor source: a man aged 18 to 30 in good health.

The J gene is TRBJ2-1, the V gene TRBV7-6, with D perhaps TRBD1 or TRBD2 (5 bases each). Germline CDR1 SGHVS, CDR2 FNYEAQ. The CDR3 contains 16 residues. V lost 5 bases and J lost 6, with 20 bases in between. As DNA, the CDR3 is TGTGCCAGCAGCGGCTGGGACCGCGGGTTGGCCAATGAGCAGTTCTTC. Encoded protein: CASSGWDRGLANEQFF.

This rearrangement joins TRBV6-5 to TRBJ2-1; D possibly corresponds to TRBD2 (6 bases). V lost 4 bases, J lost 8 bases, and 21 bases lay in between. This CDR3 has 16 amino acids. The V gene's germline CDR1 is MNHEY and CDR2 SVGAGI. In DNA form, the CDR3 reads TGTGCCAGCAGTTTCGCGCCTAGCGCAGAAAGGGATGAGCAGTTCTTC. It translates to CASSFAPSAERDEQFF.

The CDR3 loop reads CASSLEGQGPYEQYF. CDR3 DNA: TGTGCCAGCAGCTTAGAGGGACAGGGCCCCTACGAGCAGTACTTC. The chain combines TRBV7-6 with TRBJ2-7, with 9 bases lining up with TRBD1. Trimming cost V 1 base and J 2 bases; bases outside gene matches: 3. Germline assignment: CDR1 SGHVS and CDR2 FNYEAQ. The CDR3 sequence is 15 residues long.

V usage is TRBV7-2 and J usage is TRBJ1-3; unclear D gene. CDR1 is SGHTA, CDR2 FQGNSA, per germline. Between the trimmed V and J ends, which lost 2 bases and 0 bases, there was a span of 20 bases. The CDR3 is 19 residues long. The CDR3 bases are TGTGCCAGCAGCTTATTTGAGGCGAAACTAATTAGCTCTGGAAACACCATATATTTT. This translates into CASSLFEAKLISSGNTIYF.

The V call is TRBV13, the J call TRBJ2-7, with a possible D match to TRBD1 (5 bases). V lost 4 bases to trimming and J lost 1 base, with 11 bases between them. The germline V gene has CDR1 PRHDT and CDR2 FYEKMQ (reference sequence). The CDR3 sequence is 14 residues long. CDR3 region: CASSSPRVSYEQYF. The CDR3 DNA reads TGTGCCAGCAGCTCCCCCAGGGTTTCCTACGAGCAGTACTTC. Based on the CDR3 plus reference TRBV13 and TRBJ2-7, the full variable domain is AAGVIQSPRHLIKEKRETATLKCYPIPRHDTVYWYQQGPGQDPQFLISFYEKMQSDKGSIPDRFSAQQFSDYHSELNMSSLELGDSALYFCASSSPRVSYEQYFGPGTRLTVT.

The rearrangement uses TRBV27 and TRBJ2-5; 8 bases are shared with TRBD2. Losses at the gene ends were 9 bases for V and 5 bases for J; bases not matched to a gene: 8. Germline CDR1 reads MNHEY; CDR2 reads SMNVEV (reference sequence). The CDR3 is 13 amino acids. CDR3 loop: CASRGAGGETQYF. The CDR3, as DNA: TGTGCCAGTCGAGGGGCGGGAGGTGAGACCCAGTACTTC.

This chain connects TRBV30 to TRBJ2-3, with a possible D match to TRBD2 (5 bases). Looked up from germline, CDR1 is GTSNPN and CDR2 is SVGIG (reference sequence). The CDR3 loop spans 13 amino acids. V lost 4 bases and J 2 bases, leaving 10 bases between the germline ends. The DNA for the CDR3 is TGTGCCTGGAACTTGGACTTCACAGATACGCAGTATTTT. Translation gives CAWNLDFTDTQYF.

V gene TRBV9 combines with J gene TRBJ2-7; weak D call: TRBD1 (5 bases). The CDR3 length is 14 residues. V was clipped by 0 bases and J by 4 bases, with 11 bases between them. Germline CDR1 SGDLS, CDR2 YYNGEE. The CDR3 here is CASSVGGNDYEQYF. CDR3 in DNA: TGTGCCAGCAGCGTAGGGGGCAACGATTACGAGCAGTACTTC.

The chain uses TRBV19 and TRBJ1-1, with D possibly being TRBD1 (5 bases). This CDR3 region has 15 residues. V dropped 1 base and J dropped 6 bases, with 15 bases sitting between them. CDR1 and CDR2 (germline): LNHDA, SQIVND (reference sequence). The CDR3 reads CASSIGREGMSEAFF. The CDR3 DNA sequence: TGTGCCAGTAGTATAGGCCGGGAGGGGATGTCTGAAGCTTTCTTT.

About this clone itself: The sample has other DNA sequences that encode this CDR3 too. V and J are TRBV9 and TRBJ2-7; no clear D gene. V lost 0 bases, J lost 0 bases, and 4 bases lay in between. Germline lookup yields CDR1 SGDLS and CDR2 YYNGEE. CDR3 length: 13 residues. This chain's CDR3 is CASSVGTSYEQYF. The CDR3 region has the DNA TGTGCCAGCAGCGTAGGTACCTCCTACGAGCAGTACTTC.

The V and J genes are TRBV7-9 and TRBJ2-3, with 9 bases identical to TRBD1. After removal of 2 bases from V and 2 bases from J, the junction contained 14 bases not matched to a gene. CDR3 length equals 19 residues. CDR1 SEHNR and CDR2 FQNEAQ come from the germline V gene (reference sequence). The CDR3 nucleotides are TGTGCCAGCAGCTTAACAAACCTCGGACAGGGGCCACTCACAGATACGCAGTATTTT. Translating gives CASSLTNLGQGPLTDTQYF.

The chain has TRBV13 and TRBJ2-1; the D is unclear. Per germline, CDR1 PRHDT and CDR2 FYEKMQ (reference sequence). CDR3 length equals 13 residues. Trimming cost V 6 bases and J 0 bases, with 6 bases left between them. The CDR3 DNA follows: TGTGCCAGCAGTCCAATCTCCTACAATGAGCAGTTCTTC. Translated: CASSPISYNEQFF.

The chain combines TRBV28 with TRBJ2-7; D tentatively reads TRBD1 or TRBD2 (6 bases each). CDR1 MDHEN and CDR2 SYDVKM come from the germline V gene. The CDR3 totals 15 residues. Trimming removed 2 bases at V and 3 bases at J, with 14 bases between. The DNA of the CDR3 is TGTGCCAGCAGTTTAGGAGTTGGGGGGCGCTACGAGCAGTACTTC. Its protein is CASSLGVGGRYEQYF.

This clone has just one count. V usage is TRBV4-3 and J usage is TRBJ2-7, with D perhaps TRBD2 (6 bases). Germline V gene lookup returns CDR1 LGHNA and CDR2 YSLEER. Trimming took 0 bases from V and 5 from J, leaving 14 bases between them. The CDR3 totals 15 residues. CDR3 nucleotides: TGCGCCAGCAGCCAAGATTCGGGGGTCCTCAACGAGCAGTACTTC. The encoded protein is CASSQDSGVLNEQYF.

This clone occurred once. V and J are TRBV9 and TRBJ2-7; 8 bases match TRBD2. The germline V gene encodes CDR1 SGDLS and CDR2 YYNGEE. J was trimmed by 4 bases and V by 0 bases; bases with no gene match: 6. The CDR3 totals 15 residues. CDR3 nucleotides: TGTGCCAGCAGCGTAGGTGAGACTAGCGTGTACGAGCAGTACTTC. This gives the protein CASSVGETSVYEQYF.

In DNA form, the CDR3 reads TGTGCCAGCAGCCCTCACCAAACTAGCGGGAGGTCAGATACGCAGTATTTT. Translated, it gives CASSPHQTSGRSDTQYF. The V gene is TRBV9, the J gene TRBJ2-3; 12 bases map to TRBD2. The V gene end was trimmed by 4 bases and the J gene end by 4 bases; junction bases not matched to a gene: 10. Germline CDR1 reads SGDLS; CDR2 reads YYNGEE. The CDR3 contains 17 residues. Full variable domain (rest looked up from reference TRBV9 and TRBJ2-3): DSGVTQTPKHLITATGQRVTLRCSPRSGDLSVYWYQQSLDQGLQFLIQYYNGEERAKGNILERFSAQQFPDLHSELNLSSLELGDSALYFCASSPHQTSGRSDTQYFGPGTRLTVL.

The V and J genes are TRBV5-8 and TRBJ2-2; no clear D gene. The CDR3 is made up of 12 amino acids. Trimming left V 1 base short and J 8 bases short, with 6 bases between. Per germline, CDR1 SGHTS and CDR2 YDEGEE. CDR3 nucleotides: TGTGCCAGCAGCTTGTGGACGGGGGAGCTGTTTTTT. It is translated as CASSLWTGELFF. Variable domain in full (rest from reference TRBV5-8 and TRBJ2-2): EAGVTQSPTHLIKTRGQQATLRCSPISGHTSVYWYQQALGLGLQFLLWYDEGEERNRGNFPPRFSGRQFPNYSSELNVNALELEDSALYLCASSLWTGELFFGEGSRLTVL.

This clone appeared a single time. The sample contains more than one DNA sequence encoding this CDR3. This rearrangement joins TRBV9 to TRBJ1-2, with D hard to call. Trimming stripped 0 bases from V and 4 bases from J, with 10 bases between. In germline, CDR1 is SGDLS, CDR2 YYNGEE. This CDR3 is 14 amino acids long. DNA for the CDR3: TGTGCCAGCAGCGTAGGGGGAGGGTCCTATGGCTACACCTTC. Its protein is CASSVGGGSYGYTF. Full variable domain (rest looked up from reference TRBV9 and TRBJ1-2): DSGVTQTPKHLITATGQRVTLRCSPRSGDLSVYWYQQSLDQGLQFLIQYYNGEERAKGNILERFSAQQFPDLHSELNLSSLELGDSALYFCASSVGGGSYGYTFGSGTRLTVV.

Notes on this clone: This specimen includes other DNA sequences encoding the same CDR3. The V call is TRBV6-1, the J call TRBJ2-5; weak D call: TRBD2 (5 bases). With 1 base removed from V and 5 bases from J, the gap between germline ends came to 11 bases. From germline, CDR1 is MNHNS and CDR2 SASEGT. This CDR3 is 14 amino acids long. The CDR3 nucleotides are TGTGCCAGCAGTGAAGTAGGAGGTCAGGAGACCCAGTACTTC. Its translation is CASSEVGGQETQYF.

The J gene is TRBJ2-5, the V gene TRBV10-3, with D tentatively TRBD2 (6 bases). The CDR3 extends over 13 amino acids. Germline V gene sequence: CDR1 ENHRY, CDR2 SYGVKD. Trimming removed 4 bases at V and 2 bases at J, with 8 bases between. The CDR3 DNA reads TGTGCCATCAGTGTCGGAGGGCAAGAGACCCAGTACTTC. As protein: CAISVGGQETQYF.

Written as DNA, the CDR3 is TGTGCCAGTAGTATAATAGGGGGGAGCTCCTACGAGCAGTACTTC. It is translated as CASSIIGGSSYEQYF. The genes are TRBV19 and TRBJ2-7; either TRBD1 or TRBD2 may fit D (6 bases each). Trimming pared 2 bases from V and 0 bases from J, leaving 11 bases between. The CDR3 sequence is 15 residues long. Germline values: CDR1 LNHDA, CDR2 SQIVND (reference sequence).

The rearrangement links TRBV7-9 to TRBJ2-7, with a weak D call TRBD2 (5 bases). The CDR3 sequence is 14 residues long. V lost 1 base and J lost 5, with 12 bases in between. Germline-derived CDR1 and CDR2 are SEHNR and FQNEAQ (reference sequence). The CDR3 DNA reads as TGTGCCAGCAGCTTAGTGGGGAGTGGGGACGAGCAGTACTTC. Protein: CASSLVGSGDEQYF.

The CDR3 sequence is CASRYSDTWFF. DNA of the CDR3: TGTGCCAGCAGGTATAGTGATACATGGTTCTTC. The rearrangement uses TRBV11-2 and TRBJ2-1, with D unresolved. V was shortened by 6 bases and J by 15 bases, with 15 bases between the two germline ends. From germline, CDR1 is SGHAT and CDR2 FQNNGV. This CDR3 is built from 11 residues.